This T cell receptor (beta chain) was identified during a study of beta chain features in type 1 diabetes. Overall study: All samples combined gave 107,917,701 sorted cells for examination. The study's findings and limits: VDJ junctions from type 1 diabetes patients carried fewer insertions and larger deletions. It was among patients, rather than healthy donors, that naive, central memory and Treg TCRB repertoires appeared more similar. Shorter templates may be favored by PCR, equally so in patients and controls. Among patients with Type 1 diabetes, TCRB CDR3s were moderately but significantly shorter in every one of the four CD4+ subsets.

The sequenced template was cDNA made from the entire isolated RNA. Repertoires were generated with immunoSEQ multiplex PCR, while TCRdb's copy carries only in-frame clones and drops some. The sample includes fewer than 350,000 clones, roughly 15% of them seen just once. On this clone: The antigen is not known.

This CDR3 is 12 amino acids long. V was shortened by 3 bases and J by 0 bases, with 4 bases between the two germline ends. The germline gives CDR1 GTSNPN, CDR2 SVGIG (reference sequence). The receptor was isolated from a man aged 18 to 30 with type 1 diabetes. The source material was naive CD4+ T cells from blood. The V gene is TRBV30, the J gene TRBJ2-3; D remains unclear. CDR3 in DNA: TGTGCCTGGAGCCCTAGCACAGATACGCAGTATTTT. This translates into CAWSPSTDTQYF.